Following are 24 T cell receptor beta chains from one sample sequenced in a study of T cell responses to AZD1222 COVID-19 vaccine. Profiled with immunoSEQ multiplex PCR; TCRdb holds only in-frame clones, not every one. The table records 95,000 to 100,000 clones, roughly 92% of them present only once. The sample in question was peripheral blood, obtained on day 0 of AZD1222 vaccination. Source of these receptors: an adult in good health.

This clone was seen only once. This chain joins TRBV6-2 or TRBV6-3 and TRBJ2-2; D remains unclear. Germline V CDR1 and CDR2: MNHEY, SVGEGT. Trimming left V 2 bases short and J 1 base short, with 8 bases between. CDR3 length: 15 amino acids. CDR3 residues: CASSYVPENTGELFF. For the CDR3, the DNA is TGTGCCAGCAGTTACGTGCCTGAGAACACCGGGGAGCTGTTTTTT.

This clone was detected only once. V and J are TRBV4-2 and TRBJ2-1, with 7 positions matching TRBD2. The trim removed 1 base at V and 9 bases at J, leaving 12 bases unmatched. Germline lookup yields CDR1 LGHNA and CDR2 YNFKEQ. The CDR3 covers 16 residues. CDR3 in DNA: TGTGCCAGCAGCCAAGGGGAGGGAGGGCCGGAGGGTGAGCAGTTCTTC. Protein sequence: CASSQGEGGPEGEQFF.

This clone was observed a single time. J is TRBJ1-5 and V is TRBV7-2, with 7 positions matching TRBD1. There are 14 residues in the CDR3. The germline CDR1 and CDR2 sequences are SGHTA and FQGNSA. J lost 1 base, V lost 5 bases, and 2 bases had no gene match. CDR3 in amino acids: CASSLTGSNQPQHF. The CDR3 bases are TGTGCCAGCAGCCTGACAGGGAGCAATCAGCCCCAGCATTTT.

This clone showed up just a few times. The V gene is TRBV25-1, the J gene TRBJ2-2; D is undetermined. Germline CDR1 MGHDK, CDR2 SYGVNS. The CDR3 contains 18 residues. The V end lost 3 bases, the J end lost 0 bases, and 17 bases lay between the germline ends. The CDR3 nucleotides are TGTGCCAGCAGTGATGGCCTTCCGAACCTCGCGAACACCGGGGAGCTGTTTTTT. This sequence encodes CASSDGLPNLANTGELFF.

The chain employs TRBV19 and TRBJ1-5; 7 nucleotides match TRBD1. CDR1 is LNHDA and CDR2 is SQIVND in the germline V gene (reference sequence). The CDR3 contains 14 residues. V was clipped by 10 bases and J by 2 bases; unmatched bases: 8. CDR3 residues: CATAGGWGNQPQHF. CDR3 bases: TGTGCCACCGCAGGGGGGTGGGGCAATCAGCCCCAGCATTTT.

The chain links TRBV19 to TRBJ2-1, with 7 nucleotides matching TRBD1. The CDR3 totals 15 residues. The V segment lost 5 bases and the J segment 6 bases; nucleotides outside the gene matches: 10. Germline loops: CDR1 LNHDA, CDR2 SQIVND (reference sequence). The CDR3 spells CASSPRQGPFNEQFF. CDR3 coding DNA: TGTGCCAGTAGTCCCAGACAGGGCCCCTTCAATGAGCAGTTCTTC. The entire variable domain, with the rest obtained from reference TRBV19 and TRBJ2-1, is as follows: DGGITQSPKYLFRKEGQNVTLSCEQNLNHDAMYWYRQDPGQGLRLIYYSQIVNDFQKGDIAEGYSVSREKKESFPLTVTSAQKNPTAFYLCASSPRQGPFNEQFFGPGTRLTVL.

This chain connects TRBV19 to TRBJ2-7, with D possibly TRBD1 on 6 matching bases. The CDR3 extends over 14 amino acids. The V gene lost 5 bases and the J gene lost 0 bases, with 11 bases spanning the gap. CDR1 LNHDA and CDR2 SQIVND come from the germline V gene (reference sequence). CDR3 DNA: TGTGCCAGTAGTCCGACGGACAGCTCCTACGAGCAGTACTTC. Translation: CASSPTDSSYEQYF.

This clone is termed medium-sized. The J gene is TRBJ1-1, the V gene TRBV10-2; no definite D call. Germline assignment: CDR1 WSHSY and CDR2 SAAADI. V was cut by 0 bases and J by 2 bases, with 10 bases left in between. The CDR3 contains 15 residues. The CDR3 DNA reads TGCGCCAGCAGTGAGTCGATTGAGGGTAACACTGAAGCTTTCTTT. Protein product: CASSESIEGNTEAFF.

CDR3 protein: CASPGQGSNEQYF. Here the CDR3 DNA reads TGTGCCAGCCCCGGACAGGGGAGTAACGAGCAGTACTTC. The chain couples TRBV2 to TRBJ2-7; the match to TRBD1 covers 9 bases. The V segment lost 8 bases and the J segment 5 bases; nucleotides outside the gene matches: 7. Per germline, CDR1 SNHLY and CDR2 FYNNEI. The CDR3 totals 13 residues.

The CDR3 DNA reads as TGCGCCAGCAGCTTGGTGACAGGGTATGACTATGGCTACACCTTC. Translating gives CASSLVTGYDYGYTF. J is TRBJ1-2 and V is TRBV5-1, with 7 bases lining up with TRBD1. Germline CDR1 SGHRS, CDR2 YFSETQ. J was trimmed by 3 bases and V by 0 bases; bases with no gene match: 5. This CDR3 spans 15 amino acids.

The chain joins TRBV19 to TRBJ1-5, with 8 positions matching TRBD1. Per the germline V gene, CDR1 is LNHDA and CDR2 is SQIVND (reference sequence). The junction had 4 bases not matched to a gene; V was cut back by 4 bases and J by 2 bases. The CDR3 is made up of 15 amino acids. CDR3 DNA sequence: TGTGCCAGTAGTACCAGGGGGCTGGGCAATCAGCCCCAGCATTTT. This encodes CASSTRGLGNQPQHF.

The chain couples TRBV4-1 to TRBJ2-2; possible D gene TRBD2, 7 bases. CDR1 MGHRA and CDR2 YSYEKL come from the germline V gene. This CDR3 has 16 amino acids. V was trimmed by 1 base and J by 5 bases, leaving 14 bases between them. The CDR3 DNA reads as TGCGCCAGCAGCCAAGGGCGCGGGGGCGGGACCGGGGAGCTGTTTTTT. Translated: CASSQGRGGGTGELFF.

The CDR3 region is CASSIVGGAGELFF. The CDR3 DNA follows: TGTGCCAGTAGTATAGTCGGGGGGGCCGGGGAGCTGTTTTTT. The chain uses TRBV19 and TRBJ2-2, with TRBD2 matching 8 bases. Trimming at V came to 1 base and at J to 6 bases, leaving 1 base not matched to a gene. Germline V lookup: CDR1 LNHDA, CDR2 SQIVND (reference sequence). The CDR3 extends over 14 amino acids. The complete variable domain, with remaining parts taken from reference TRBV19 and TRBJ2-2, reads DGGITQSPKYLFRKEGQNVTLSCEQNLNHDAMYWYRQDPGQGLRLIYYSQIVNDFQKGDIAEGYSVSREKKESFPLTVTSAQKNPTAFYLCASSIVGGAGELFFGEGSRLTVL.

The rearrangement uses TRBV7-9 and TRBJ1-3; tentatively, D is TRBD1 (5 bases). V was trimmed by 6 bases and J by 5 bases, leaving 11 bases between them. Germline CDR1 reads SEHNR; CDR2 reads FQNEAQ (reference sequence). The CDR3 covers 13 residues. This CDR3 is CASSAGGRNTIYF. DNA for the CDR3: TGTGCCAGCAGTGCCGGGGGACGAAACACCATATATTTT.

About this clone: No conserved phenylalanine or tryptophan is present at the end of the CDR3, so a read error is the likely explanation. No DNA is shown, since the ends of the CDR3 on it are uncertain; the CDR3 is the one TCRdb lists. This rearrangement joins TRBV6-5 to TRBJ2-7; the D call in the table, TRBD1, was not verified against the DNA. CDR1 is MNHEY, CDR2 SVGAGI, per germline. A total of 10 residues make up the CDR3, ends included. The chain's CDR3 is CASIAHPPQC.

The CDR3 protein is CASSLGGLNEQYF. The CDR3 DNA follows: TGTGCCAGCAGCTTAGGGGGGCTGAACGAGCAGTACTTC. The J gene is TRBJ2-7, the V gene TRBV11-2; a weak D match, TRBD1 (6 bases). The V end was cut by 1 base, the J end by 5 bases, with 9 bases between. Germline V lookup: CDR1 SGHAT, CDR2 FQNNGV. CDR3 length: 13 amino acids.

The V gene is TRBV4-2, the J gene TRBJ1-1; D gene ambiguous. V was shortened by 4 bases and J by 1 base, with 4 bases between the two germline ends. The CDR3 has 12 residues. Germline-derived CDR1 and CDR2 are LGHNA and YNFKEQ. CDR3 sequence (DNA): TGTGCCAGCAGCCCTGGGAACACTGAAGCTTTCTTT. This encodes CASSPGNTEAFF.

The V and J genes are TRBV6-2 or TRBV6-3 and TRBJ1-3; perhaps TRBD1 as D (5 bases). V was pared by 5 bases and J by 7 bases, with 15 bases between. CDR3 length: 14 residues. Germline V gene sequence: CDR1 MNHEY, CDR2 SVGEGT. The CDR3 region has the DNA TGTGCCAGCAGTCCCGAGAGGGGCTTTAACACCATATATTTT. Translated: CASSPERGFNTIYF.

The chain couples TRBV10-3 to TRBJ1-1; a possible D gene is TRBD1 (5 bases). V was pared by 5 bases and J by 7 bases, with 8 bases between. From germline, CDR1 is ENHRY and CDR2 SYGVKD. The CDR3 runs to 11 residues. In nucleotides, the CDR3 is TGTGCCATCAGTTCAGACAGTGAAGCTTTCTTT. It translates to CAISSDSEAFF.

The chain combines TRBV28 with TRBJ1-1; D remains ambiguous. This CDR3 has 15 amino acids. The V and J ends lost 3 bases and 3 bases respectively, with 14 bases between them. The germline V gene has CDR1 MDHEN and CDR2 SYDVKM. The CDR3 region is CASSFRRGWDTEAFF. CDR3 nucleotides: TGTGCCAGCAGTTTCCGCCGAGGGTGGGACACTGAAGCTTTCTTT. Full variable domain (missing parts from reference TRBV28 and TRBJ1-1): DVKVTQSSRYLVKRTGEKVFLECVQDMDHENMFWYRQDPGLGLRLIYFSYDVKMKEKGDIPEGYSVSREKKERFSLILESASTNQTSMYLCASSFRRGWDTEAFFGQGTRLTVV.

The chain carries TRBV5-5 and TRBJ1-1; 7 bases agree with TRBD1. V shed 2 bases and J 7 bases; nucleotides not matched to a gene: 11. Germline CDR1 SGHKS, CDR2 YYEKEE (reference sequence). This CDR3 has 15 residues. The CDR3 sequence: CASSFTLTRTGEAFF. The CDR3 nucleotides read TGTGCCAGCAGCTTCACACTTACAAGGACAGGTGAAGCTTTCTTT.

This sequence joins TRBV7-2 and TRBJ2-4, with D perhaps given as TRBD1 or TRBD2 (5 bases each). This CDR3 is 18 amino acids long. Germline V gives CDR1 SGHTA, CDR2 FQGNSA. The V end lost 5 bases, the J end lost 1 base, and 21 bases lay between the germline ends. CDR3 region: CASSPRRGDAFAKNIQYF. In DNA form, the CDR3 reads TGTGCCAGCAGCCCCCGGCGAGGGGACGCCTTTGCCAAAAACATTCAGTACTTC.

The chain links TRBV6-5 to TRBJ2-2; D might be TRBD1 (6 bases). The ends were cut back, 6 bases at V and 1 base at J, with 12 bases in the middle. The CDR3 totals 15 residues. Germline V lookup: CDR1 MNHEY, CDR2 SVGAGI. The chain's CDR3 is CASRIQGRNTGELFF. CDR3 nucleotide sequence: TGTGCCAGCAGGATCCAGGGGCGGAACACCGGGGAGCTGTTTTTT.

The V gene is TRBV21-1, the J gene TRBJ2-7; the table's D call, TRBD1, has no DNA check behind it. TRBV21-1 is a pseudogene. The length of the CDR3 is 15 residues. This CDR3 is CASSRGQDNSYEQYF. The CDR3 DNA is TGTGCCAGCAGCAGGGGACAGGACAACTCCTACGAGCAGTACTTC.